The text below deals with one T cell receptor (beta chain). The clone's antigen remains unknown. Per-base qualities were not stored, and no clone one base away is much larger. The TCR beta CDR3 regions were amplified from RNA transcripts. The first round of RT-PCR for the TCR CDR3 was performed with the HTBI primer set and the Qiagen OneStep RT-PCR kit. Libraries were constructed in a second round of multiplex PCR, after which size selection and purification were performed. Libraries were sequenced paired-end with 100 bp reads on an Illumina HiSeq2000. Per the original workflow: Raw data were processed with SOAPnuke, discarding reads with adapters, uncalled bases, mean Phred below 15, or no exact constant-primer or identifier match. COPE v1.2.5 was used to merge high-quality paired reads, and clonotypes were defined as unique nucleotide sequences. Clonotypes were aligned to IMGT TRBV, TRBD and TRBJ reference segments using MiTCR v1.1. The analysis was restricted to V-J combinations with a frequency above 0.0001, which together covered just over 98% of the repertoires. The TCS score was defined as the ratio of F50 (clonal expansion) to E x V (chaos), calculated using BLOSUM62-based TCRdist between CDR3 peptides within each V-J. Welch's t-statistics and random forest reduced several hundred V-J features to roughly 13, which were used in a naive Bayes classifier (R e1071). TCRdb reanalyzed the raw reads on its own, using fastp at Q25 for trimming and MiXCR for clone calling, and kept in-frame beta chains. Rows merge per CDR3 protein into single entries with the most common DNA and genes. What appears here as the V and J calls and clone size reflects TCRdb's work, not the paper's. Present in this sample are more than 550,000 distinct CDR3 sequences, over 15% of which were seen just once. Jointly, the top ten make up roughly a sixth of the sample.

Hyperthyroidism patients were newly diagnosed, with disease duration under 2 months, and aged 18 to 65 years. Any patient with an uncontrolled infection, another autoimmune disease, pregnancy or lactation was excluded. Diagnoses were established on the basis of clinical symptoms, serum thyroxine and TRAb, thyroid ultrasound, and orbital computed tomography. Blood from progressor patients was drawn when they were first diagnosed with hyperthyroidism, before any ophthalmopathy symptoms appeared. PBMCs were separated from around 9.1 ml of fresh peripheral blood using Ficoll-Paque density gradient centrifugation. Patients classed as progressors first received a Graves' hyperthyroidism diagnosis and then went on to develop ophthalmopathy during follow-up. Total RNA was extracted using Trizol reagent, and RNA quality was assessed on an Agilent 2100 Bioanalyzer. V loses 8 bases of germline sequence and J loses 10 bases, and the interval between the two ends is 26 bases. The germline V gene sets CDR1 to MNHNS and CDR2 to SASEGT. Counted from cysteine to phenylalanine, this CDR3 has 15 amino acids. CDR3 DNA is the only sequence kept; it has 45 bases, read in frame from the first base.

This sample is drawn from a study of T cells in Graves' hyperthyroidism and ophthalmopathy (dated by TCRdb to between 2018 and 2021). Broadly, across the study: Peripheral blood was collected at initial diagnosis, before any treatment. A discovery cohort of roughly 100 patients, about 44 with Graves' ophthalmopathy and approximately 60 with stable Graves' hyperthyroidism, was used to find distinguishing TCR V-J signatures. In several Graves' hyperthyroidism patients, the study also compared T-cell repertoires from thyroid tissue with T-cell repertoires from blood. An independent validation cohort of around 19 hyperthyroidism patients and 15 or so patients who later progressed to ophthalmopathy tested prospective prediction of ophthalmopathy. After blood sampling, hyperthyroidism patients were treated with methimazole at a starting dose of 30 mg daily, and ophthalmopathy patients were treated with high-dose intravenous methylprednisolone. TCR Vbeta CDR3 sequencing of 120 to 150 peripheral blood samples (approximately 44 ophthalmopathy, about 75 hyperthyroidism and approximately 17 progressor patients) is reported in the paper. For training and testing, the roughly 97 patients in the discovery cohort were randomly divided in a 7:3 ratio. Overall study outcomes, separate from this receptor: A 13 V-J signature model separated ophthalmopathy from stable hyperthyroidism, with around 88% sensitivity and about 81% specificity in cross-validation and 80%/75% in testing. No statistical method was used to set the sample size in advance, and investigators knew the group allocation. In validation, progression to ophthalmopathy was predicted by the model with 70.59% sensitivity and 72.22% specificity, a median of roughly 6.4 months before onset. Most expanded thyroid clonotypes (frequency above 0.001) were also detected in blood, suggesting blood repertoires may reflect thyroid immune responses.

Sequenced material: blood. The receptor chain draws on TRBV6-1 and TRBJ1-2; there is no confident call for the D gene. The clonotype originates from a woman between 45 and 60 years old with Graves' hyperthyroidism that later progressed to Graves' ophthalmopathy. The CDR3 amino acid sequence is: CASLGSFYRAAAYTF. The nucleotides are TGTGCCAGCCTTGGTTCGTTTTACCGGGCCGCGGCCTACACCTTC.